This T cell receptor (beta chain) was sequenced in a study of T cells in Graves' hyperthyroidism and ophthalmopathy (dated by TCRdb to between 2017 and 2020). About the investigation overall: Peripheral blood was sampled at the time of initial diagnosis, prior to any treatment. To identify TCR V-J signatures that set the groups apart, the researchers used a discovery cohort of roughly 100 patients, made up of roughly 40 with Graves' ophthalmopathy and about 60 with stable Graves' hyperthyroidism. Prospective prediction of ophthalmopathy was tested in an independent validation cohort consisting of about 20 hyperthyroidism patients and some 17 patients who later progressed to ophthalmopathy. The 90 to 100 discovery patients were randomly divided into training and test sets at a 7:3 ratio. The study also compared thyroid tissue and blood T-cell repertoires from over 5 Graves' hyperthyroidism patients. Once sampling was done, hyperthyroidism patients were given methimazole at a starting dose of 30 mg daily, whereas ophthalmopathy patients were given high-dose intravenous methylprednisolone. TCR Vbeta CDR3 sequencing of 140 or so peripheral blood samples (over 40 ophthalmopathy, approximately 80 hyperthyroidism and 17 progressor patients) is reported in the paper. Here is what the overall study found, with its caveats: No statistical method was used to set the sample size in advance, and investigators knew the group allocation. During validation, the model predicted progression to ophthalmopathy a median of about 6.5 months ahead of onset, with roughly 65% sensitivity and 72% to 80% specificity. Most expanded thyroid clonotypes (frequency above 0.001) were also found in blood, which suggests that blood repertoires may mirror thyroid immune responses. Ophthalmopathy was separated from stable hyperthyroidism by a 13 V-J signature model, with 85% to 90% sensitivity and about 81% specificity obtained in cross-validation and 80%/75% obtained in testing.

V is shortened by 0 bases, J by 7 bases, and the region joining them spans 10 bases. Spanning cysteine to phenylalanine, the CDR3 consists of 14 amino acids. Only the CDR3 region is kept as DNA, spanning 42 bases read in frame from base 1. CDR1 and CDR2, per the germline V gene (reference sequence), are SGHKS and YYEKEE. This clonotype was counted at least ten times. The antigen this receptor binds is unknown. The sample holds no much larger clone one base away, and base qualities are not on file. In the ophthalmopathy patients, disease was moderately to severely active, with a Clinical Activity Score of 3 or more, a NOSPECS grade of 4 or more, and a duration of less than 3 months. Patients with uncontrolled infections, other autoimmune diseases, pregnancy or lactation were excluded. Diagnoses were established on the basis of clinical symptoms, serum thyroxine and TRAb, thyroid ultrasound, and orbital computed tomography. PBMCs were isolated from about 9.2 ml of fresh peripheral blood by Ficoll-Paque density gradient centrifugation. Trizol reagent was used to extract total RNA, and RNA quality was then checked on an Agilent 2100 Bioanalyzer.

Amplification of TCR beta CDR3 regions was carried out from RNA transcripts. A first-round RT-PCR of the TCR CDR3 used the HTBI primer set with the Qiagen OneStep RT-PCR kit. Libraries were constructed in a second round of multiplex PCR, after which size selection and purification were performed. Sequencing of the libraries was done on an Illumina HiSeq2000 using paired-end 100 bp reads. The source study handled its data this way. SOAPnuke was used to process the raw data, with reads discarded if the reads contained adapters or uncalled bases, had a mean Phred below 15, or lacked an exact constant-primer or identifier match. COPE v1.2.5 was used to merge high-quality paired reads, and clonotypes were defined as unique nucleotide sequences. MiTCR v1.1 was used to align clonotypes to the IMGT TRBV, TRBD and TRBJ reference segments. The analysis included only V-J combinations with a frequency above 0.0001, which together covered 99% to 99.2% of the repertoires. The TCS score was defined as F50 (clonal expansion) divided by E x V (chaos), with BLOSUM62-based TCRdist calculated between CDR3 peptides within each V-J. Welch's t-statistics and random forest reduced some 510 V-J features to roughly 13, which were used in a naive Bayes classifier (R e1071). Clones were called with MiXCR by TCRdb after fastp trimmed the public reads at Q25, and only in-frame beta chains were retained. Duplicate CDR3 protein sequences are folded into a single record with the most common DNA and genes. The V and J calls reflect TCRdb's pipeline rather than the authors' work. This sample has around 500,000 distinct CDR3 sequences in its table, and roughly 15% of those were observed once. Approximately 30% of the sample comes from the top ten.

The sample taken for sequencing was blood. This TCR was recovered from a woman in her twenties or thirties with Graves' ophthalmopathy. The chain links TRBV5-5 with TRBJ1-4; the D gene assignment is ambiguous. CDR3 protein: CASSLAAAPEKLFF. The nucleotides are TGTGCCAGCAGCTTGGCGGCGGCCCCTGAAAAACTGTTTTTT.